A selection of T cell receptor beta chains follows, all from one sample in a study of human T cells and chemical hapten exposure. TCRdb called the RACE reads again in MiXCR, with one record for every CDR3 protein. The data show some 180,000 distinct CDR3 sequences, about 20% seen once. The sequencing here drew on whole blood, taken in connection with sensitization to the hapten diphenylcyclopropenone (DPC). Every receptor here comes from a woman aged 50 to 60 with alopecia areata. Some clones in this sample may be carry-over from other donors' samples. Both conserved end residues are part of each CDR3. D genes are given only for firm matches. Size tells how often a clone was seen (once, few, many) or the class of an expanded clone, and some rows leave it out.

cdr3_length j_call d_call v_call clone_size cdr3_aa cdr3_nt
16 TRBJ2-1 NA TRBV5-1 NA CASSSPPWGDQFEQFF TGCGCCAGCAGCTCCCCCCCCTGGGGAGACCAATTCGAGCAGTTCTTC
11 TRBJ1-6 TRBD1 TRBV6-5 few CASSDGQGSHF TGTGCCAGCAGCGACGGACAGGGATCCCACTTT
11 TRBJ1-1 NA TRBV5-8 NA CASSSISAAFF TGTGCCAGCAGCTCAATCTCGGCCGCTTTCTTT
13 TRBJ2-1 NA TRBV5-1 NA CASSRDNYNEQFF TGCGCCAGCAGCCGGGACAACTACAATGAGCAGTTCTTC
14 TRBJ2-5 NA TRBV5-1 NA CASSLFAGQETQYF TGCGCCAGCAGCTTGTTTGCAGGGCAAGAGACCCAGTACTTC
12 TRBJ2-7 NA TRBV29-1 many CSVRTGSYEQYF TGCAGCGTTCGGACGGGATCCTACGAGCAGTACTTC
14 TRBJ1-2 NA TRBV12-5 NA CASGFNRVVYGYTF TGTGCTAGTGGTTTTAACAGGGTGGTCTATGGCTACACCTTC
14 TRBJ2-1 TRBD2 TRBV6-1 few CASSEERGYNEQFF TGTGCCAGCAGTGAGGAGCGGGGTTACAATGAGCAGTTCTTC
14 TRBJ2-1 NA TRBV6-2/TRBV6-3 NA CASSPGPTYNEQFF TGTGCCAGCAGTCCGGGACCTACCTACAATGAGCAGTTCTTC
16 TRBJ2-7 TRBD2 TRBV7-2 NA CASSIGTSGSKYEQYF TGTGCCAGCAGCATTGGGACTAGCGGGAGTAAGTACGAGCAGTACTTC
17 TRBJ1-1 NA TRBV5-1 NA CASSLGRQVLMNTEAFF TGCGCCAGCAGCTTGGGTAGACAGGTTTTGATGAACACTGAAGCTTTCTTT